These 27 T cell receptor beta chains were sequenced from one sample in a study of OX40 agonist ivuxolimab in advanced cancers. Produced via immunoSEQ multiplex PCR; TCRdb's table is partial and in-frame only. The sample shows roughly 91,000 clones, 95% to 97% of them seen only once. The specimen was CD4+ or CD8+ T cells sorted from blood, collected in a trial of the OX40 agonist ivuxolimab. Receptors were obtained from an adult with an advanced solid tumor such as melanoma, head and neck, liver or kidney cancer.

The gene calls are TRBV7-3 and TRBJ1-2; TRBD1 matches at 9 bases. Trimming removed 4 bases from V and 6 bases from J; junction bases left unmatched: 3. This CDR3 has 13 residues. Germline V gene data show CDR1 as SGHTA and CDR2 as FQGTGA. The CDR3 loop is CASSSGQGNGYTF. The CDR3 nucleotides read TGTGCCAGCAGCTCTGGACAGGGGAATGGCTACACCTTC. The full variable domain, completed using reference TRBV7-3 and TRBJ1-2, is GAGVSQTPSNKVTEKGKYVELRCDPISGHTALYWYRQSLGQGPEFLIYFQGTGAADDSGLPNDRFFAVRPEGSVSTLKIQRTERGDSAVYLCASSSGQGNGYTFGSGTRLTVV.

The chain joins TRBV27 to TRBJ2-7, with TRBD2 matching 9 bases. J gave up 6 bases and V 2 bases, and 11 bases lay outside the gene matches. Germline CDR1 MNHEY, CDR2 SMNVEV (reference sequence). The CDR3 runs 16 residues. This chain's CDR3 is CASSLVSGRSSAEQYF. CDR3 nucleotides: TGTGCCAGCAGTTTAGTTAGCGGGAGATCTAGCGCCGAGCAGTACTTC.

The V call is TRBV19, the J call TRBJ2-7; maybe TRBD2 (6 bases). Trimming left V 5 bases short and J 0 bases short, with 11 bases between. CDR3 length equals 14 residues. Germline V CDR1 and CDR2: LNHDA, SQIVND (reference sequence). The CDR3 loop is CASSLSGDSYEQYF. The CDR3 nucleotides are TGTGCCAGTAGTTTATCGGGAGACTCCTACGAGCAGTACTTC.

The V call is TRBV19, the J call TRBJ2-2; 10 positions match TRBD2. From germline, CDR1 is LNHDA and CDR2 SQIVND (reference sequence). The CDR3 totals 13 residues. The ends lost 11 bases at V and 6 bases at J; junction bases unmatched: 6. The CDR3 reads CAGASGSPGELFF. CDR3 nucleotide sequence: TGTGCCGGAGCTAGCGGGAGTCCCGGGGAGCTGTTTTTT.

This rearrangement joins TRBV4-3 to TRBJ2-7, with D unclear. The CDR3 runs 13 residues. V was clipped by 0 bases and J by 6 bases, with 9 bases between them. CDR1 is LGHNA and CDR2 is YSLEER in the germline V gene. CDR3: CASSQDIGLEQYF. As DNA, the CDR3 is TGCGCCAGCAGCCAAGATATCGGCCTCGAGCAGTACTTC.

The chain employs TRBV6-1 and TRBJ2-1; the D is unclear. The CDR3 has 12 amino acids. The V gene lost 1 base and the J gene lost 10 bases, with 8 bases spanning the gap. Germline CDR1 is MNHNS and CDR2 is SASEGT. The CDR3 loop reads CASSEVAWEQFF. CDR3 nucleotide sequence: TGTGCCAGCAGTGAAGTGGCCTGGGAGCAGTTCTTC.

This rearrangement joins TRBV6-1 to TRBJ2-2; no firm D call. Germline CDR1 MNHNS, CDR2 SASEGT. Deletions cut 6 bases from V and 3 bases from J, with 11 bases between. The CDR3 is 14 amino acids. CDR3 sequence reads: CASRTAGYTGELFF. DNA for the CDR3: TGTGCCAGCAGAACCGCAGGCTACACCGGGGAGCTGTTTTTT.

The V and J genes are TRBV2 and TRBJ2-3, with TRBD2 matching over 7 bases. CDR1 and CDR2 (germline): SNHLY, FYNNEI. The CDR3 totals 14 residues. V shed 2 bases and J 14 bases; nucleotides not matched to a gene: 13. This chain's CDR3 is CASSETRASGFLYF. In DNA, the CDR3 is TGTGCCAGCAGTGAAACTCGGGCTAGCGGTTTTTTGTATTTT. The complete variable domain, with remaining parts taken from reference TRBV2 and TRBJ2-3, reads EPEVTQTPSHQVTQMGQEVILRCVPISNHLYFYWYRQILGQKVEFLVSFYNNEISEKSEIFDDQFSVERPDGSNFTLKIRSTKLEDSAMYFCASSETRASGFLYFGPGTRLTVL.

This chain links TRBV14 with TRBJ2-3, with a tentative D call TRBD2 (6 bases). The CDR3 loop spans 15 amino acids. Trimming pared 1 base from V and 3 bases from J, leaving 11 bases between. The germline V gene has CDR1 SGHDN and CDR2 FVKESK. CDR3 coding DNA: TGTGCCAGCAGCCAAGCGGGGCGGGGTACAGATACGCAGTATTTT. Translated: CASSQAGRGTDTQYF. Using reference TRBV14 and TRBJ2-3 for the parts outside the CDR3, the full variable domain is EAGVTQFPSHSVIEKGQTVTLRCDPISGHDNLYWYRRVMGKEIKFLLHFVKESKQDESGMPNNRFLAERTGGTYSTLKVQPAELEDSGVYFCASSQAGRGTDTQYFGPGTRLTVL.

This sequence joins TRBV19 and TRBJ2-2; 11 bases align to TRBD2. This CDR3 has 17 amino acids. CDR1 and CDR2 from the germline V gene are LNHDA and SQIVND (reference sequence). Trimming took 6 bases from V and 4 from J; bases not matched to a gene: 10. The CDR3 is CASSSILAGGGTGELFF. The DNA for the CDR3 is TGTGCCAGTAGCAGTATCCTAGCGGGAGGCGGCACCGGGGAGCTGTTTTTT.

The rearrangement joins TRBV11-2 to TRBJ2-4; maybe TRBD1 (6 bases). The CDR3 consists of 13 residues. Trimming cost V 1 base and J 5 bases, with 6 bases left between them. CDR1 and CDR2 (germline): SGHAT, FQNNGV. The CDR3 nucleotides read TGTGCCAGCAGCTTAGGGACAGAAAACATTCAGTACTTC. Protein: CASSLGTENIQYF.

The rearrangement joins TRBV29-1 to TRBJ1-4; no reliable D call. From germline, CDR1 is SQVTM and CDR2 ANQGSEA. V dropped 7 bases and J dropped 7 bases, with 10 bases sitting between them. This CDR3 is 11 amino acids long. This chain's CDR3 is CSGSSSEKLFF. The CDR3, as DNA: TGCAGCGGGAGTTCAAGTGAAAAACTGTTTTTT. The variable domain in full, completed from reference TRBV29-1 and TRBJ1-4, reads SAVISQKPSRDICQRGTSLTIQCQVDSQVTMMFWYRQQPGQSLTLIATANQGSEATYESGFVIDKFPISRPNLTFSTLTVSNMSPEDSSIYLCSGSSSEKLFFGSGTQLSVL.

This sequence joins TRBV4-1 and TRBJ1-1; no clear D. Trimming shortened V by 1 base and J by 0 bases, and 21 bases separated the two germline ends. Germline lookup yields CDR1 MGHRA and CDR2 YSYEKL. The CDR3 consists of 19 residues. The CDR3 bases are TGCGCCAGCAGCCAAGGCGAGAGTGTCTCGGAGGCGGTGAACACTGAAGCTTTCTTT. Its translation is CASSQGESVSEAVNTEAFF.

In DNA form, the CDR3 reads TGTGCCAGCAGTTACCCCGGAGCTAACAATGAGCAGTTCTTC. This translates into CASSYPGANNEQFF. The V call is TRBV6-6, the J call TRBJ2-1; D is ambiguous. The CDR3 contains 14 residues. Per the germline V gene, CDR1 is MNHNY and CDR2 is SVGAGI (reference sequence). Trimming removed 2 bases at V and 5 bases at J, with 10 bases between.

The chain is built from TRBV6-5 and TRBJ2-5; TRBD2 might be the D (6 bases). CDR1 is MNHEY and CDR2 is SVGAGI in the germline V gene. The CDR3 extends over 12 amino acids. V dropped 6 bases and J dropped 6 bases, with 11 bases sitting between them. The CDR3 bases are TGTGCCAGCAGACCCAGCGGGCAGACCCAGTACTTC. Protein product: CASRPSGQTQYF.

This chain connects TRBV6-5 to TRBJ2-1, with 7 bases matching TRBD1. The germline V gene has CDR1 MNHEY and CDR2 SVGAGI. The V gene end was trimmed by 6 bases and the J gene end by 1 base; junction bases not matched to a gene: 6. This CDR3 has 15 amino acids. The CDR3 DNA is TGTGCCAGCAGAGTACGGGACAGTTCCTACAATGAGCAGTTCTTC. Its protein product is CASRVRDSSYNEQFF.

The V call is TRBV11-2, the J call TRBJ2-3, with D perhaps TRBD2 (5 bases). V was shortened by 0 bases and J by 5 bases, with 15 bases between the two germline ends. Germline CDR1 reads SGHAT; CDR2 reads FQNNGV. This CDR3 spans 16 amino acids. CDR3 loop: CASSLDPGNWEDTQYF. CDR3 sequence (DNA): TGTGCCAGCAGCTTAGATCCGGGGAACTGGGAAGATACGCAGTATTTT.

The J gene is TRBJ1-1, the V gene TRBV5-6, with D possibly TRBD1 on 5 matching bases. This CDR3 has 12 residues. The germline V gene encodes CDR1 SGHDT and CDR2 YYEEEE. The V end was cut by 5 bases, the J end by 6 bases, with 11 bases between. The CDR3 protein is CASSPGSSEAFF. CDR3 coding DNA: TGTGCCAGCAGTCCAGGGTCGTCTGAAGCTTTCTTT.

The gene calls are TRBV11-2 and TRBJ2-7; 7 nucleotides line up with TRBD1. The junction had 20 bases not matched to a gene; V was cut back by 5 bases and J by 7 bases. This CDR3 is built from 17 residues. In germline, CDR1 is SGHAT, CDR2 FQNNGV. Written as DNA, the CDR3 is TGTGCCAGCAGCCTATCGAACCGACAGGGCCTATTCGATGAGCAGTACTTC. Amino acid sequence: CASSLSNRQGLFDEQYF.

The genes are TRBV7-9 and TRBJ2-7; 15 bases line up with TRBD2. CDR3 size: 17 residues. The V and J ends lost 4 bases and 5 bases, in that order; junction bases with no gene match: 9. Per germline, CDR1 SEHNR and CDR2 FQNEAQ (reference sequence). The CDR3 DNA reads TGTGCCAGCAGCTCAACGGGACTAGCGGGAGGAGGGCACGAGCAGTACTTC. Protein sequence: CASSSTGLAGGGHEQYF.

The V gene is TRBV27, the J gene TRBJ2-2; D ambiguous. V gave up 7 bases and J gave up 4 bases, with 16 bases separating them. This CDR3 has 15 residues. The germline V gene encodes CDR1 MNHEY and CDR2 SMNVEV (reference sequence). CDR3 sequence reads: CASTLVGPTTGELFF. CDR3 nucleotides: TGTGCCAGCACCTTGGTGGGCCCGACCACCGGGGAGCTGTTTTTT.

The chain couples TRBV18 to TRBJ1-2, with D possibly being TRBD1 (6 bases). Germline-derived CDR1 and CDR2 are KGHSH and LQKENI. The CDR3 consists of 16 residues. V was cut by 3 bases and J by 3 bases, with 17 bases left in between. The DNA of the CDR3 is TGTGCCAGCTCACCCGAGTCAGGGGATCTCCACTATGGCTACACCTTC. Amino acids: CASSPESGDLHYGYTF.

The genes are TRBV5-4 and TRBJ2-2; 8 nucleotides agree with TRBD2. Germline CDR1 is SGHNT and CDR2 is YYREEE (reference sequence). With V trimmed by 4 bases and J by 5 bases, 13 bases remained unmatched. The CDR3 has 17 residues. CDR3 DNA: TGTGCCAGCAGCCCTCACGGGCGGGAGGCCCCTACCGGGGAGCTGTTTTTT. It specifies CASSPHGREAPTGELFF.

The chain has TRBV5-6 and TRBJ1-2; D call uncertain. The CDR3 is 15 residues long. The V and J ends lost 1 base and 5 bases respectively, with 15 bases between them. Germline CDR1 reads SGHDT; CDR2 reads YYEEEE. CDR3 region: CASSLRGDRGYGYTF. DNA for the CDR3: TGTGCCAGCAGCTTGCGTGGGGATCGAGGGTATGGCTACACCTTC.

This chain joins TRBV7-3 and TRBJ2-7, with 8 bases aligning to TRBD1. Trimming removed 10 bases from V and 4 bases from J; junction bases left unmatched: 12. The CDR3 extends over 14 amino acids. CDR1 and CDR2 from the germline V gene are SGHTA and FQGTGA. For the CDR3, the DNA is TGTGCCATTCCCTCGACAGGGGAAAGGTACGAGCAGTACTTC. Protein product: CAIPSTGERYEQYF.

CDR3 nucleotides: TGTGCCAGCAGCTCTCGGGGACAAGACTACGAGCAGTACTTC. This gives the protein CASSSRGQDYEQYF. The rearrangement links TRBV13 to TRBJ2-7, with D perhaps TRBD1 (6 bases). The germline gives CDR1 PRHDT, CDR2 FYEKMQ (reference sequence). The CDR3 sequence is 14 residues long. V was pared by 4 bases and J by 3 bases, with 13 bases between. Combining the CDR3 with reference TRBV13 and TRBJ2-7 gives the whole variable domain AAGVIQSPRHLIKEKRETATLKCYPIPRHDTVYWYQQGPGQDPQFLISFYEKMQSDKGSIPDRFSAQQFSDYHSELNMSSLELGDSALYFCASSSRGQDYEQYFGPGTRLTVT.

This chain links TRBV6-5 with TRBJ1-5; 9 positions agree with TRBD1. The CDR3 covers 12 residues. The V gene end was trimmed by 5 bases and the J gene end by 15 bases; junction bases not matched to a gene: 8. Germline-derived CDR1 and CDR2 are MNHEY and SVGAGI. The CDR3: CASSEEGTGWHF. CDR3 coding DNA: TGTGCCAGCAGTGAAGAGGGGACAGGGTGGCATTTT.